These 29 T cell receptor beta chains share one sample of origin, sequenced in a study of blood T cells in healthy people across ages. A second PCR, run for about 7 to 11 cycles, used a sample-barcoded 5' primer plus a J-beta primer mix. TCRdb fed the 5' RACE reads into MiXCR, producing one record per CDR3 protein. This table has hundreds of thousands of distinct CDR3 sequences, approximately 40% appearing once. Sequencing was done on a sample of blood. The receptors originated from a man older than 75 in good health.

A few counts support this clonotype. V is TRBV29-1 and J is TRBJ2-7; 9 nucleotides line up with TRBD1. Germline V gene lookup returns CDR1 SQVTM and CDR2 ANQGSEA. This CDR3 spans 15 amino acids. J was trimmed by 3 bases and V by 6 bases; bases with no gene match: 12. The CDR3 loop reads CSVGPRTGAGYEQYF. The CDR3 DNA follows: TGCAGCGTAGGACCTCGGACAGGGGCAGGCTACGAGCAGTACTTC.

There are a few counts of this clonotype. This chain connects TRBV7-8 to TRBJ2-1; D may be TRBD1 or TRBD2 (5 bases each). CDR3 size: 15 residues. The germline V gene encodes CDR1 SGHVS and CDR2 FQNEAQ. V lost 5 bases and J lost 7, with 18 bases in between. The CDR3 spells CASSHPLRGRNEQFF. The CDR3 region has the DNA TGTGCCAGCAGCCACCCCCTTAGGGGACGGAATGAGCAGTTCTTC.

This sequence joins TRBV4-1 and TRBJ1-1; no clear D. The V gene's germline CDR1 is MGHRA and CDR2 YSYEKL. The CDR3 length is 15 residues. Trimming removed 1 base from V and 0 bases from J, with 9 bases in between. CDR3 sequence (DNA): TGCGCCAGCAGCCAAGTGGGCTCCATGAACACTGAAGCTTTCTTT. This gives the protein CASSQVGSMNTEAFF.

This clonotype was seen a handful of times. The CDR3 spells CASSRGGADEKLFF. The CDR3 DNA reads TGTGCCAGCAGCCGAGGGGGCGCGGATGAAAAACTGTTTTTT. This chain uses TRBV7-6 with TRBJ1-4, with 7 nucleotides matching TRBD1. The V gene's germline CDR1 is SGHVS and CDR2 FNYEAQ. CDR3 length equals 14 residues. The V and J ends lost 5 bases and 6 bases, in that order; junction bases with no gene match: 6.

This clonotype came up a few times. The chain recombines TRBV27 with TRBJ2-7, with 10 bases aligning to TRBD1. In germline, CDR1 is MNHEY, CDR2 SMNVEV (reference sequence). This CDR3 region has 16 residues. V lost 5 bases and J lost 5; bases outside the gene matches: 12. The CDR3 coding sequence is TGTGCCAGCAGTAACTCCTGGGGACAGGGGCTCGACGAGCAGTACTTC. It codes for CASSNSWGQGLDEQYF.

This clonotype was observed a few times. This chain connects TRBV4-1 to TRBJ2-4, with 13 bases that match TRBD2. The J call is doubtful: the DNA matches TRBJ2-7 better. Germline lookup yields CDR1 MGHRA and CDR2 YSYEKL. This CDR3 contains 16 residues. Here the CDR3 DNA reads TGCGCCAGCAGCCAACCCCGGACTAGCGGGAGTACCGAGCAGTACTTC. Protein sequence: CASSQPRTSGSTEQYF.

This clonotype was counted many times. The chain combines TRBV21-1 with TRBJ2-1; the table's D call of TRBD1 was not tested on the DNA. TRBV21-1 is termed a pseudogene. This CDR3 comprises 16 residues. DNA of the CDR3: TGTGCCAGCAGCAAAGGCGACAGCCGCTCCTACAATGAGCAGTTCTTC. Protein: CASSKGDSRSYNEQFF.

Only a few counts were recorded for this clonotype. The chain uses TRBV20-1 and TRBJ1-2; D possibly corresponds to TRBD1 (5 bases). Germline V lookup: CDR1 DFQATT, CDR2 SNEGSKA (reference sequence). The CDR3 is 14 residues long. Trimming took off 0 bases at V and 8 bases at J, with 16 bases between the two ends. This chain's CDR3 is CSARERDGHFGYTF. Here the CDR3 DNA reads TGCAGTGCTAGAGAACGGGACGGCCATTTCGGCTACACCTTC.

The CDR3 loop reads CASSQVDRGQYEQYF. CDR3 coding DNA: TGTGCCAGCAGCCAAGTCGACAGGGGACAATACGAGCAGTACTTC. The V gene is TRBV4-2, the J gene TRBJ2-7, with TRBD1 matching over 8 bases. Germline CDR1 and CDR2: LGHNA and YNFKEQ. This CDR3 spans 15 amino acids. The ends lost 1 base at V and 4 bases at J; junction bases unmatched: 6.

The chain links TRBV20-1 to TRBJ2-7; D assignment may be TRBD1 or TRBD2 (5 bases each). Trimming shortened V by 0 bases and J by 7 bases, and 19 bases separated the two germline ends. The germline V gene has CDR1 DFQATT and CDR2 SNEGSKA (reference sequence). CDR3 size: 15 residues. The CDR3 coding sequence is TGCAGTGCTAGAGAAGGCAGGGCGGGTCGATATGAGCAGTACTTC. Its protein is CSAREGRAGRYEQYF.

Of note for this clonotype: This may be a read error: a much more frequent sequence differs by one nucleotide. This rearrangement joins TRBV7-2 to TRBJ2-1; TRBD2 matches 9 bases. The J call may be incorrect, as the DNA end agrees better with TRBJ2-7. The CDR3 has 18 residues. Germline CDR1 and CDR2: SGHTA and FQGNSA. This CDR3 reads CASSLVPRLAGINNEQYF. CDR3 sequence (DNA): TGTGCCAGCAGCTTAGTCCCCCGGCTAGCGGGAATTAACAATGAGCAGTACTTC.

In this sample, this clonotype turned up a few times. The chain recombines TRBV12-3 or TRBV12-4 with TRBJ2-7; D ambiguous. CDR3 length: 13 residues. Trimming took 4 bases from V and 6 from J, leaving 13 bases between them. DNA of the CDR3: TGTGCCAGCAGTTACAGCGATTTTGGCGAGCAGTACTTC. As protein: CASSYSDFGEQYF.

V and J are TRBV7-9 and TRBJ1-2; a weak D match, TRBD1 (5 bases). Trimming removed 6 bases from V and 7 bases from J, with 18 bases in between. This CDR3 contains 14 residues. Germline loops: CDR1 SEHNR, CDR2 FQNEAQ (reference sequence). The CDR3: CASSQIGGVFGYTF. CDR3 coding DNA: TGTGCCAGCAGTCAAATCGGAGGGGTCTTTGGCTACACCTTC.

The table lists this clonotype with a few counts. The chain recombines TRBV20-1 with TRBJ2-4; 7 positions agree with TRBD2. The J segment lost 4 bases and the V segment lost 0 bases, leaving 6 bases of the junction unmatched. Germline V gene lookup returns CDR1 DFQATT and CDR2 SNEGSKA (reference sequence). The CDR3 length is 15 residues. As DNA, the CDR3 is TGCAGTGCTAGAGAAAAGGCGGGAGTAAAAAACATTCAGTACTTC. Residues: CSAREKAGVKNIQYF.

The table lists this clonotype with many counts. The J gene is TRBJ1-1, the V gene TRBV6-1; D is possibly TRBD1 (6 bases). This CDR3 contains 11 residues. The germline CDR1 and CDR2 sequences are MNHNS and SASEGT. V was pared by 6 bases and J by 6 bases, with 8 bases between. The CDR3 nucleotides are TGTGCCAGCAGGGAGGGGGCTGAAGCTTTCTTT. It translates to CASREGAEAFF.

There are a few counts of this clonotype. The CDR3 DNA follows: TGCAGCGCCAAAACACCGGGACAACGAGAGACCCAGTACTTC. It is translated as CSAKTPGQRETQYF. This chain joins TRBV29-1 and TRBJ2-5, with a tentative D call TRBD1 (6 bases). Between the trimmed V and J ends, which lost 7 bases and 4 bases, there was a span of 19 bases. Germline V gene data show CDR1 as SQVTM and CDR2 as ANQGSEA. This CDR3 is 14 amino acids long. Complete variable domain (other parts from reference TRBV29-1 and TRBJ2-5): SAVISQKPSRDICQRGTSLTIQCQVDSQVTMMFWYRQQPGQSLTLIATANQGSEATYESGFVIDKFPISRPNLTFSTLTVSNMSPEDSSIYLCSAKTPGQRETQYFGPGTRLLVL.

As for this clonotype: One junction end disagrees with the germline gene, perhaps due to a read error. This chain links TRBV20-1 with TRBJ2-5; TRBD2 matches 7 bases. CDR3 length: 11 residues. Germline V CDR1 and CDR2: DFQATT, SNEGSKA (reference sequence). CDR3 coding DNA: TGTGCAGCGGGGTTGGGAGAGACCCAGTACTTC. Translated: CAAGLGETQYF.

This clonotype was found many times. The V gene is TRBV3-1, the J gene TRBJ2-3; 9 nucleotides align to TRBD1. Germline loops: CDR1 LGHDT, CDR2 YNNKEL (reference sequence). The CDR3 has 15 amino acids. Trimming cost V 4 bases and J 1 base; bases outside gene matches: 3. The CDR3 sequence: CASSLRTGGTDTQYF. In DNA form, the CDR3 reads TGTGCCAGCAGCCTCAGGACAGGGGGCACAGATACGCAGTATTTT.

The chain recombines TRBV6-5 with TRBJ1-4; perhaps TRBD1 as D (5 bases). Trimming cost V 2 bases and J 2 bases, with 6 bases left between them. The CDR3 loop spans 14 amino acids. Germline CDR1 reads MNHEY; CDR2 reads SVGAGI. The CDR3 sequence is CASSYGGTNEKLFF. CDR3 bases: TGTGCCAGCAGTTACGGGGGGACTAATGAAAAACTGTTTTTT.

This clonotype was seen more than once but under ten times. The V gene is TRBV6-2 or TRBV6-3, the J gene TRBJ2-7; D might be TRBD2 (5 bases). CDR1 is MNHEY, CDR2 SVGEGT, per germline. The CDR3 length is 18 residues. Trimming took 0 bases from V and 3 from J, leaving 21 bases between them. In nucleotides, the CDR3 is TGTGCCAGCAGTTACTCGGGTTTAATTTACCAGAGGGACTACGAGCAGTACTTC. Its translation is CASSYSGLIYQRDYEQYF.

The CDR3 here is CASSNGGAQYF. In nucleotides, the CDR3 is TGTGCCAGCAGTAACGGGGGGGCCCAGTACTTC. The V gene is TRBV25-1, the J gene TRBJ2-5; 8 bases map to TRBD2. Germline loops: CDR1 MGHDK, CDR2 SYGVNS. V lost 5 bases to trimming and J lost 9 bases; unmatched junction nucleotides: 2. The CDR3 has 11 residues. The full variable domain, rest sourced from reference TRBV25-1 and TRBJ2-5, is EADIYQTPRYLVIGTGKKITLECSQTMGHDKMYWYQQDPGMELHLIHYSYGVNSTEKGDLSSESTVSRIRTEHFPLTLESARPSHTSQYLCASSNGGAQYFGPGTRLLVL.

This clonotype appeared a few times. The CDR3 protein is CASSEGPRVGAYNEQFF. The CDR3 DNA reads as TGTGCCAGCAGTGAGGGACCTAGGGTCGGTGCGTACAATGAGCAGTTCTTC. The chain employs TRBV6-2 or TRBV6-3 and TRBJ2-1; either TRBD1 or TRBD2 may supply D (5 bases each). V lost 5 bases, J lost 4 bases, and 21 bases lay in between. The CDR3 spans 17 residues. CDR1 is MNHEY and CDR2 is SVGEGT in the germline V gene.

This chain links TRBV6-2 or TRBV6-3 with TRBJ2-5; D is unclear. The CDR3 extends over 12 amino acids. Trimming took off 7 bases at V and 1 base at J, with 7 bases between the two ends. Germline CDR1 MNHEY, CDR2 SVGEGT. CDR3 in amino acids: CASKATQETQYF. CDR3 nucleotides: TGTGCCAGCAAGGCAACCCAAGAGACCCAGTACTTC.

The rearrangement uses TRBV6-2 or TRBV6-3 and TRBJ2-1; 12 bases are a match to TRBD1. There are 19 residues in the CDR3. Trimming cost V 6 bases and J 7 bases; bases outside gene matches: 19. Germline V lookup: CDR1 MNHEY, CDR2 SVGEGT. The CDR3 DNA reads TGTGCCAGCAGCAGTTACGTTAAAGTAGGGGACAGGGGGCTGAATGAGCAGTTCTTC. As protein: CASSSYVKVGDRGLNEQFF.

The chain combines TRBV20-1 with TRBJ2-3, with TRBD2 identical over 7 bases. The V gene's germline CDR1 is DFQATT and CDR2 SNEGSKA (reference sequence). J was trimmed by 1 base and V by 0 bases; bases with no gene match: 1. The CDR3 spans 14 residues. CDR3 DNA sequence: TGCAGTGCTAGAGAAAGCGGGGGCACAGATACGCAGTATTTT. It translates to CSARESGGTDTQYF.

The chain recombines TRBV13 with TRBJ1-6; 8 positions agree with TRBD1. The V gene end was trimmed by 2 bases and the J gene end by 8 bases; junction bases not matched to a gene: 5. CDR1 and CDR2 (germline): PRHDT, FYEKMQ (reference sequence). CDR3 size: 15 residues. In DNA form, the CDR3 reads TGTGCCAGCAGCTTACGGCCAGGGGGCGATTCACCCCTCCACTTT. Its protein product is CASSLRPGGDSPLHF.

This clonotype was observed a few times. The chain employs TRBV3-1 and TRBJ2-3, with TRBD2 matching 13 bases. This CDR3 region has 16 residues. Germline trimming cut 2 bases from V and 6 bases from J; bases unmatched to any gene: 5. Per the germline V gene, CDR1 is LGHDT and CDR2 is YNNKEL (reference sequence). The CDR3 sequence is CASSQRLAGGGDTQYF. In nucleotides, the CDR3 is TGTGCCAGCAGCCAACGACTAGCGGGGGGAGGTGATACGCAGTATTTT.

Comments on this clonotype: A junction end diverges from the germline sequence, so it may reflect a read error. This chain uses TRBV28 with TRBJ2-5; D is unresolved. TRBJ2-7 matches the DNA end more closely, so the J call is doubtful. Germline V gives CDR1 MDHEN, CDR2 SYDVKM. This CDR3 contains 15 residues. CDR3 coding DNA: TGTGCCGGCAGTTTTGTGGGTACAGCTCTGAACGAGCAGTACTTC. Its protein is CAGSFVGTALNEQYF.

Ten or more counts support this clonotype. The V and J genes are TRBV7-2 and TRBJ2-5, with 10 bases aligning to TRBD2. Germline trimming cut 6 bases from V and 5 bases from J; bases unmatched to any gene: 6. This CDR3 region has 14 residues. Germline V gene lookup returns CDR1 SGHTA and CDR2 FQGNSA. This CDR3 reads CASSLAGEGETQYF. The CDR3 DNA reads as TGTGCCAGCAGTCTAGCGGGAGAGGGGGAGACCCAGTACTTC.